The T cell receptor beta chain under discussion was sequenced for a study of T cell responses to AZD1222 COVID-19 vaccine. Profiled with immunoSEQ multiplex PCR; TCRdb holds only in-frame clones, not every one. The sample holds approximately 150,000 clones, approximately 86% seen once. This clone has a single count. Germline V gene sequence: CDR1 LNHDA, CDR2 SQIVND (reference sequence). The CDR3 runs to 14 residues. The ends lost 3 bases at V and 12 bases at J; junction bases unmatched: 10. The source of this sequence is an adult who received the AZD1222 COVID-19 vaccine. The sequences come from peripheral blood, collected 28 days after the second AZD1222 dose. This chain joins TRBV19 and TRBJ1-4; TRBD1 aligns across 7 bases. The CDR3 sequence: CASSILGQAPELFF. In nucleotides, the CDR3 is TGTGCCAGTAGTATCCTTGGACAGGCTCCTGAACTGTTTTTT.